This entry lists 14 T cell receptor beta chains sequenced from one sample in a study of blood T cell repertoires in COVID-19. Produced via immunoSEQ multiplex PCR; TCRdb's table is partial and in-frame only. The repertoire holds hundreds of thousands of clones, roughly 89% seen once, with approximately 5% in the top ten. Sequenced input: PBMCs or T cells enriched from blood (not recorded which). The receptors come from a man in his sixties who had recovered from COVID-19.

CDR3 amino acids: CASSLEGGSNEQFF. The DNA of the CDR3 is TGCGCCAGCAGCTTGGAGGGCGGGAGCAATGAGCAGTTCTTC. V and J are TRBV5-1 and TRBJ2-1; TRBD2 matches 7 bases. Germline CDR1 reads SGHRS; CDR2 reads YFSETQ. The CDR3 runs to 14 residues. With 0 bases clipped from V and 6 bases from J, the junction kept 3 bases outside the gene matches.

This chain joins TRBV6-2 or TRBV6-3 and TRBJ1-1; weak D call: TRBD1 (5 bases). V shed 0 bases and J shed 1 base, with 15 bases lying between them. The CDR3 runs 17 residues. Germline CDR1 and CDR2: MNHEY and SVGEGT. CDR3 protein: CASSYSKRFGGNTEAFF. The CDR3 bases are TGTGCCAGCAGTTACTCGAAACGGTTCGGGGGGAACACTGAAGCTTTCTTT.

CDR3 nucleotide sequence: TGCGCCAGCAGCTTTGAGCGGGACGTCGGCACAGATACGCAGTATTTT. Its translation is CASSFERDVGTDTQYF. The genes are TRBV5-1 and TRBJ2-3; 7 positions match TRBD2. Per germline, CDR1 SGHRS and CDR2 YFSETQ. After removal of 2 bases from V and 1 base from J, the junction contained 7 bases not matched to a gene. The CDR3 is made up of 16 amino acids.

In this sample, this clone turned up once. The CDR3 sequence: CASSPAGHESPLHF. The CDR3 nucleotides are TGCGCCAGCAGCCCCGCGGGGCACGAGTCACCCCTCCACTTT. The chain employs TRBV5-1 and TRBJ1-6, with D possibly TRBD1 on 5 matching bases. V was clipped by 4 bases and J by 10 bases, with 15 bases between them. This CDR3 region has 14 residues. Germline-derived CDR1 and CDR2 are SGHRS and YFSETQ.

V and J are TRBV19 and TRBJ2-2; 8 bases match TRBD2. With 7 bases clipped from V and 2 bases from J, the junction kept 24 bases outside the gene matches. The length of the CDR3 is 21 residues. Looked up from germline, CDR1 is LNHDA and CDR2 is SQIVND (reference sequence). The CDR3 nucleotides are TGTGCCAGTACTCAATCGACACGGGGTTATCTTAGCGGGGATAACACCGGGGAGCTGTTTTTT. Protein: CASTQSTRGYLSGDNTGELFF.

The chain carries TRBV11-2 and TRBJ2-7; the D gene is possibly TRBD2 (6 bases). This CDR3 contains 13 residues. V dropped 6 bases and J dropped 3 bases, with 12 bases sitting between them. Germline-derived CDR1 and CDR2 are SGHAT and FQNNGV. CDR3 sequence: CASRLSGVYEQYF. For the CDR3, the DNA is TGTGCCAGCAGATTATCGGGGGTCTACGAGCAGTACTTC.

The CDR3 spells CASSLTGAYEQYF. CDR3 sequence (DNA): TGTGCCAGCAGTTTAACGGGGGCCTACGAGCAGTACTTC. The chain is built from TRBV28 and TRBJ2-7, with D maybe TRBD2 (6 bases). The CDR3 covers 13 residues. V lost 2 bases, J lost 2 bases, and 7 bases lay in between. Germline V gives CDR1 MDHEN, CDR2 SYDVKM.

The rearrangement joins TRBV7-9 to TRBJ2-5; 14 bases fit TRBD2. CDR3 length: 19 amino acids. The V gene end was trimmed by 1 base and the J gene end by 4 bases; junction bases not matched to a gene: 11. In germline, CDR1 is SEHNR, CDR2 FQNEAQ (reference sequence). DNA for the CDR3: TGTGCCAGCAGCTTAGAGACTAGCGGGAGGGCTTTTTTGCGAGAGACCCAGTACTTC. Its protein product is CASSLETSGRAFLRETQYF. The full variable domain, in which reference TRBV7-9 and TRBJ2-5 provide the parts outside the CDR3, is DTGVSQNPRHKITKRGQNVTFRCDPISEHNRLYWYRQTLGQGPEFLTYFQNEAQLEKSRLLSDRFSAERPKGSFSTLEIQRTEQGDSAMYLCASSLETSGRAFLRETQYFGPGTRLLVL.

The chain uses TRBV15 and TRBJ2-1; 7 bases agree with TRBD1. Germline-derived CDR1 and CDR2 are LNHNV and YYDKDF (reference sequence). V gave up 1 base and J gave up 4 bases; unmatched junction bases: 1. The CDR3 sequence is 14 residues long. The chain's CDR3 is CATSRGDRYNEQFF. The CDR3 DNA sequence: TGTGCCACCAGCAGAGGGGACAGATACAATGAGCAGTTCTTC.

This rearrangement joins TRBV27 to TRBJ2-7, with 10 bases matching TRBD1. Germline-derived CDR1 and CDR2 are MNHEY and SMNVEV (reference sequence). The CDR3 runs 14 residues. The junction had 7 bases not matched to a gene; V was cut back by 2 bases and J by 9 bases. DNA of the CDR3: TGTGCCAGCAGTTTAGGGACAGGGGTTACAGTGCAGTACTTC. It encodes CASSLGTGVTVQYF.

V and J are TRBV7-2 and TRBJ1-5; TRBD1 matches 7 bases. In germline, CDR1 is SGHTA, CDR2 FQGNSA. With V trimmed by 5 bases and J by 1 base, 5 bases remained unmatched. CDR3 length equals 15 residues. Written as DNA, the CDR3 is TGTGCCAGCAGCCCCCAACAGGGGAGCAATCAGCCCCAGCATTTT. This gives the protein CASSPQQGSNQPQHF.

The CDR3 reads CASNPQPGNPGLAGGMAQYF. The CDR3 DNA reads TGTGCCAGCAACCCACAACCCGGGAACCCGGGACTAGCGGGGGGAATGGCCCAGTACTTC. The chain couples TRBV27 to TRBJ2-5, with 15 bases fitting TRBD2. CDR3 length: 20 amino acids. V was pared by 7 bases and J by 9 bases, with 24 bases of the junction left unmatched. The germline CDR1 and CDR2 sequences are MNHEY and SMNVEV (reference sequence).

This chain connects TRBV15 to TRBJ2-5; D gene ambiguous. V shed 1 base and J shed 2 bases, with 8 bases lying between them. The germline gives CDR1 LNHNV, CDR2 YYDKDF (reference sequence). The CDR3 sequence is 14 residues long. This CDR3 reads CATSRVAGQETQYF. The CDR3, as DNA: TGTGCCACCAGCAGAGTGGCAGGTCAAGAGACCCAGTACTTC.

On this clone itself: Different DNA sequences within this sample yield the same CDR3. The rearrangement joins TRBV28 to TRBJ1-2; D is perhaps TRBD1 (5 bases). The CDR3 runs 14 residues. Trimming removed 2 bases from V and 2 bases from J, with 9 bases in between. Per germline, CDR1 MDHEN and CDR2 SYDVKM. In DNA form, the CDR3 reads TGTGCCAGCAGTTTAACGGGACTGAACTATGGCTACACCTTC. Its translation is CASSLTGLNYGYTF.